Each of the 19 T cell receptor beta chains below was sequenced from the same sample in a study of T cells in localized non-small cell lung cancer. Assay: immunoSEQ multiplex PCR; the TCRdb copy retains only in-frame clones and omits some. The table has roughly 26,000 clones, about 85% seen once. Sequenced here: peripheral blood, sampled before any cancer treatment. Every receptor here comes from a female donor of 60 years or more with stage II squamous cell lung carcinoma.

The J gene is TRBJ2-4, the V gene TRBV5-1, with no clear D. Trimming removed 8 bases from V and 1 base from J, with 10 bases in between. CDR3 length: 13 residues. The germline V gene has CDR1 SGHRS and CDR2 YFSETQ. The CDR3 spells CASRGGAKNIQYF. The CDR3 DNA is TGCGCCAGTCGTGGTGGGGCCAAAAACATTCAGTACTTC.

The J gene is TRBJ2-1, the V gene TRBV5-1; D may correspond to TRBD1 or TRBD2 (5 bases each). The CDR3 has 13 residues. Germline V gene data show CDR1 as SGHRS and CDR2 as YFSETQ. Trimming cost V 0 bases and J 9 bases, with 10 bases left between them. Here the CDR3 reads CASSLARDAEQFF. The CDR3 region has the DNA TGCGCCAGCAGCTTGGCCAGGGACGCTGAGCAGTTCTTC.

The chain combines TRBV18 with TRBJ1-2; no firm D call. The CDR3 spans 14 residues. The V and J ends lost 2 bases and 12 bases respectively, with 19 bases between them. CDR1 and CDR2 (germline): KGHSH, LQKENI. CDR3: CASSPTVDNQANTF. The CDR3 DNA follows: TGTGCCAGCTCACCAACGGTGGATAACCAGGCGAACACCTTC.

V gene TRBV5-4 combines with J gene TRBJ1-2, with 7 nucleotides matching TRBD1. Looked up from germline, CDR1 is SGHNT and CDR2 is YYREEE (reference sequence). This CDR3 has 19 residues. Trimming took 4 bases from V and 2 from J; bases not matched to a gene: 20. CDR3 region: CASSEGTPGQSAPNYGYTF. The CDR3 DNA reads as TGTGCCAGCAGCGAAGGGACCCCGGGACAGTCCGCCCCAAACTATGGCTACACCTTC.

The V gene is TRBV11-2, the J gene TRBJ2-5; the D is unclear. V lost 2 bases and J 5 bases, leaving 15 bases between the germline ends. The germline CDR1 and CDR2 sequences are SGHAT and FQNNGV. This CDR3 is built from 15 residues. This chain's CDR3 is CASSLLPTAGETQYF. CDR3 bases: TGTGCCAGCAGCTTACTACCGACGGCCGGGGAGACCCAGTACTTC. The full variable domain, its missing parts supplied by reference TRBV11-2 and TRBJ2-5, is EAGVAQSPRYKIIEKRQSVAFWCNPISGHATLYWYQQILGQGPKLLIQFQNNGVVDDSQLPKDRFSAERLKGVDSTLKIQPAKLEDSAVYLCASSLLPTAGETQYFGPGTRLLVL.

This chain joins TRBV11-2 and TRBJ2-1; 8 positions agree with TRBD2. Germline assignment: CDR1 SGHAT and CDR2 FQNNGV. The CDR3 extends over 14 amino acids. Unmatched junction bases numbered 5, after V lost 1 base and J lost 9 bases. CDR3: CASSLAGGQVEQFF. The CDR3 nucleotides read TGTGCCAGCAGCTTAGCGGGGGGGCAGGTTGAGCAGTTCTTC.

The chain carries TRBV7-6 and TRBJ1-5, with D possibly matching TRBD1 (5 bases). The V gene lost 5 bases and the J gene lost 5 bases, with 13 bases spanning the gap. Germline V gene data show CDR1 as SGHVS and CDR2 as FNYEAQ. There are 14 residues in the CDR3. The CDR3 DNA is TGTGCCAGCAGCCCGGGGACGGGCCATCAGCCCCAGCATTTT. Encoded protein: CASSPGTGHQPQHF.

The chain recombines TRBV7-9 with TRBJ2-5; D gene ambiguous. V lost 1 base to trimming and J lost 3 bases, with 6 bases between them. CDR1 and CDR2 (germline): SEHNR, FQNEAQ (reference sequence). The CDR3 is 13 residues long. CDR3: CASSLEVKETQYF. Here the CDR3 DNA reads TGTGCCAGCAGCTTAGAGGTGAAAGAGACCCAGTACTTC.

The CDR3 sequence is CASSPGQSINEKLFF. Here the CDR3 DNA reads TGTGCCAGCAGTCCCGGACAGTCCATTAATGAAAAACTGTTTTTT. The V and J genes are TRBV28 and TRBJ1-4, with TRBD1 as a possible D gene (6 bases). The germline V gene encodes CDR1 MDHEN and CDR2 SYDVKM. The CDR3 has 15 residues. Trimming shortened V by 5 bases and J by 4 bases, and 14 bases separated the two germline ends.

The chain combines TRBV27 with TRBJ2-1, with 8 bases lining up with TRBD2. CDR3 length equals 15 residues. V was clipped by 8 bases and J by 1 base; unmatched bases: 7. CDR1 and CDR2 from the germline V gene are MNHEY and SMNVEV (reference sequence). CDR3 region: CASRYTSGSYNEQFF. CDR3 in DNA: TGTGCCAGCCGCTATACTAGCGGTTCCTACAATGAGCAGTTCTTC.

The V and J genes are TRBV9 and TRBJ1-2; D is undetermined. V was shortened by 1 base and J by 8 bases, with 15 bases between the two germline ends. The V gene's germline CDR1 is SGDLS and CDR2 YYNGEE. This CDR3 contains 14 residues. Here the CDR3 DNA reads TGTGCCAGCAGCGTACTCTCCCTTGGCGGGGGCTACACCTTC. Amino acids: CASSVLSLGGGYTF.

The genes are TRBV12-5 and TRBJ2-3, with D tentatively TRBD2 (6 bases). Trimming removed 6 bases at V and 6 bases at J, with 16 bases between. The V gene's germline CDR1 is LGHNT and CDR2 FRNRAP. The CDR3 sequence is 14 residues long. Written as DNA, the CDR3 is TGTGCTAGTGGACTGGGGGGTGAGTCGGATACGCAGTATTTT. Its protein product is CASGLGGESDTQYF.

The V call is TRBV11-2, the J call TRBJ2-1; D possibly corresponds to TRBD2 (6 bases). V was shortened by 2 bases and J by 10 bases, with 12 bases between the two germline ends. This CDR3 has 13 amino acids. The germline gives CDR1 SGHAT, CDR2 FQNNGV. The CDR3, as DNA: TGTGCCAGCAGCTTACAGGGAGGAGGCGAGCAGTTCTTC. Translating gives CASSLQGGGEQFF.

This rearrangement joins TRBV5-8 to TRBJ2-7; the match to TRBD2 covers 8 bases. The CDR3 sequence is 13 residues long. From germline, CDR1 is SGHTS and CDR2 YDEGEE. J gave up 6 bases and V 2 bases, and 4 bases lay outside the gene matches. The CDR3 DNA follows: TGTGCCAGCAGCTTCAAGCGGGAGTTCGAGCAGTACTTC. Amino acid sequence: CASSFKREFEQYF.

The genes are TRBV28 and TRBJ1-2, with 7 nucleotides matching TRBD1. The CDR3 runs 12 residues. Germline lookup yields CDR1 MDHEN and CDR2 SYDVKM. With 8 bases clipped from V and 8 bases from J, the junction kept 8 bases outside the gene matches. Here the CDR3 reads CASEDRFWGYTF. CDR3 sequence (DNA): TGTGCCAGCGAGGACAGGTTTTGGGGCTACACCTTC.

V and J are TRBV19 and TRBJ1-2; no clear D gene. The length of the CDR3 is 13 residues. Between the trimmed V and J ends, which lost 7 bases and 4 bases, there was a span of 13 bases. Germline V gives CDR1 LNHDA, CDR2 SQIVND (reference sequence). The CDR3 DNA follows: TGTGCCAGTAAAGGGCCTCAGGCCTATGGCTACACCTTC. Protein sequence: CASKGPQAYGYTF.

V is TRBV30 and J is TRBJ1-1; D gene uncertain. Germline V lookup: CDR1 GTSNPN, CDR2 SVGIG (reference sequence). V shed 0 bases and J shed 1 base, with 9 bases lying between them. This CDR3 region has 14 residues. Here the CDR3 reads CAWSVLDGNTEAFF. CDR3 in DNA: TGTGCCTGGAGTGTACTTGATGGGAACACTGAAGCTTTCTTT.

CDR3 in amino acids: CASSQDGTSGNTIYF. In nucleotides, the CDR3 is TGTGCCAGTAGTCAAGACGGAACCTCTGGAAACACCATATATTTT. The chain joins TRBV19 to TRBJ1-3; D is ambiguous. Germline CDR1 and CDR2: LNHDA and SQIVND (reference sequence). V lost 5 bases and J 0 bases, leaving 11 bases between the germline ends. The CDR3 loop spans 15 amino acids.

This sequence joins TRBV28 and TRBJ1-2, with a possible D match to TRBD1 (5 bases). This CDR3 comprises 13 residues. The ends were cut back, 3 bases at V and 3 bases at J, with 8 bases in the middle. Looked up from germline, CDR1 is MDHEN and CDR2 is SYDVKM. CDR3: CASSFLGDYGYTF. CDR3 in DNA: TGTGCCAGCAGTTTTTTGGGGGACTATGGCTACACCTTC.